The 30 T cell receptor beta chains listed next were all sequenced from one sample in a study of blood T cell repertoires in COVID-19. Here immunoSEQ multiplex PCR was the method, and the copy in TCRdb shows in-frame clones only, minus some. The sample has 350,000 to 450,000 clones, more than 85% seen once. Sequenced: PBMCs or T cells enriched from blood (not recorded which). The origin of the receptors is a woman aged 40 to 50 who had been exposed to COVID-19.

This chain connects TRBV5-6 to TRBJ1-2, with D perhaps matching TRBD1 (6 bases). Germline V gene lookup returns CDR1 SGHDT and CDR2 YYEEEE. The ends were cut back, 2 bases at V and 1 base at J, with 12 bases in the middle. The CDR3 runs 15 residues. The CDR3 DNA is TGTGCCAGCAGCTTTGGACAGAATTTTAACTATGGCTACACCTTC. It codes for CASSFGQNFNYGYTF.

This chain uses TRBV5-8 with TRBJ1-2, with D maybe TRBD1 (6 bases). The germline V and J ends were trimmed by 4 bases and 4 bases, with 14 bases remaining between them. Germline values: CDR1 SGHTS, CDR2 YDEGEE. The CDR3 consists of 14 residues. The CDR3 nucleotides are TGTGCCAGCAGCCCACAGGGATCACTCTATGGCTACACCTTC. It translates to CASSPQGSLYGYTF. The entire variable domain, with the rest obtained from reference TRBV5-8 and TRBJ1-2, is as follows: EAGVTQSPTHLIKTRGQQATLRCSPISGHTSVYWYQQALGLGLQFLLWYDEGEERNRGNFPPRFSGRQFPNYSSELNVNALELEDSALYLCASSPQGSLYGYTFGSGTRLTVV.

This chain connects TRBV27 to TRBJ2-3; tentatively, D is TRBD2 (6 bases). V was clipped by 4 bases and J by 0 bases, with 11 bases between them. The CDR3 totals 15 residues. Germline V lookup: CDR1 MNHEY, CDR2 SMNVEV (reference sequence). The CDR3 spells CASSSPSDSTDTQYF. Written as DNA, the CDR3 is TGTGCCAGCAGTTCCCCTAGCGATAGCACAGATACGCAGTATTTT.

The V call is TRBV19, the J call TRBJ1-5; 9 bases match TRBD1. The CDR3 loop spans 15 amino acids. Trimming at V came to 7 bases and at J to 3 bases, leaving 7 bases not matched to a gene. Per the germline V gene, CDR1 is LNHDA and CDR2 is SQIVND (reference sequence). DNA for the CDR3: TGTGCCAGTATCCGGACAGGGGCGAACAATCAGCCCCAGCATTTT. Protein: CASIRTGANNQPQHF.

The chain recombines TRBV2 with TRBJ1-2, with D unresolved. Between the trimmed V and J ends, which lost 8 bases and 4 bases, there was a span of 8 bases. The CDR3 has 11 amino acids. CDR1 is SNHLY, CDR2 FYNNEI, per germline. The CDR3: CASGQLYGYTF. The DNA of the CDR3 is TGTGCCAGCGGGCAGCTCTATGGCTACACCTTC.

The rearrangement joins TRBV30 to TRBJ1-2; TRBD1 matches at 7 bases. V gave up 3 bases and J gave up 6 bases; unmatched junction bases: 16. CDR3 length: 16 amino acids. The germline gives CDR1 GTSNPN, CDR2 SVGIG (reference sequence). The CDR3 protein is CAWSPVFPGGYHGYTF. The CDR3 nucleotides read TGTGCCTGGAGCCCAGTCTTCCCAGGGGGATACCATGGCTACACCTTC.

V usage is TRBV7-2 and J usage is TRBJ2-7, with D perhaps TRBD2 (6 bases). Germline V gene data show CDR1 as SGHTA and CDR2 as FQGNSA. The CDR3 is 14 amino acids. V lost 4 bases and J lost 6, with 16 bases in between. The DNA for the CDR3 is TGTGCCAGCAGCTCCCTGGCGGGGAGATCCGAGCAGTACTTC. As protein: CASSSLAGRSEQYF.

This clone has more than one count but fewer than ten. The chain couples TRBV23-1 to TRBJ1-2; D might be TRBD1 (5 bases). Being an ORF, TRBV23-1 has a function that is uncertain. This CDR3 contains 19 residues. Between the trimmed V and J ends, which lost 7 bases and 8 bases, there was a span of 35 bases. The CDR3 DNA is TGCGCCAGCAAGTATATGAATAAGTTGCAGGGCCGTCGATGGTGGGGCTACACCTTC. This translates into CASKYMNKLQGRRWWGYTF.

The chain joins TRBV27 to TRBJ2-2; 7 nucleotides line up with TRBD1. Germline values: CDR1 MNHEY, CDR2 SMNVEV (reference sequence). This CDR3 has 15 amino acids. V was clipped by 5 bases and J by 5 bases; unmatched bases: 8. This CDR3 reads CASSLDRIGTGELFF. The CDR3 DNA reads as TGTGCCAGCAGTCTGGACAGGATCGGGACCGGGGAGCTGTTTTTT.

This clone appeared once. In DNA, the CDR3 is TGCAGCGTTGAAGTACAGGGCCTCTATGGCTACACCTTC. Its translation: CSVEVQGLYGYTF. The J gene is TRBJ1-2, the V gene TRBV29-1; the D gene is possibly TRBD1 (6 bases). CDR1 SQVTM and CDR2 ANQGSEA come from the germline V gene. V lost 1 base and J 4 bases, leaving 10 bases between the germline ends. The CDR3 contains 13 residues.

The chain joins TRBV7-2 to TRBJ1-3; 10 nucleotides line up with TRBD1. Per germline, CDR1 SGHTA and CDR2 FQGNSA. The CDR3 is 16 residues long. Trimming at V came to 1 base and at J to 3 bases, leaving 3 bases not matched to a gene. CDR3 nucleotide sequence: TGTGCCAGCAGCTTAGAGGGACAGGGGTATGGAAACACCATATATTTT. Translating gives CASSLEGQGYGNTIYF.

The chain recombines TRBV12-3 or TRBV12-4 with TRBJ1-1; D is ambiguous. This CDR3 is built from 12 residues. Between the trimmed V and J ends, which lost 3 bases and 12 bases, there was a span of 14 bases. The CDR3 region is CASSFGGLATFF. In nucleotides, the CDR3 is TGTGCCAGCAGTTTCGGTGGGCTTGCGACTTTCTTT.

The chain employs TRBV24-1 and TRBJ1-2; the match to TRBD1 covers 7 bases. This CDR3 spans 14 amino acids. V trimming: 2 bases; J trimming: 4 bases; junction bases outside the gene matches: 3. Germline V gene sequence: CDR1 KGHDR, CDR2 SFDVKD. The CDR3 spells CATSDSRQGYGYTF. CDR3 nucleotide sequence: TGTGCCACCAGTGATTCTAGACAGGGCTATGGCTACACCTTC.

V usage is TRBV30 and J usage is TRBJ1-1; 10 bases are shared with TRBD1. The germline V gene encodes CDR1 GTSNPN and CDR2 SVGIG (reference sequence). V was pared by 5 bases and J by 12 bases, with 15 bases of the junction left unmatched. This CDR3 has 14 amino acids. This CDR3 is CAWRLTGGGGGTFF. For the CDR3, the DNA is TGTGCCTGGCGTCTGACAGGGGGCGGTGGAGGAACTTTCTTT.

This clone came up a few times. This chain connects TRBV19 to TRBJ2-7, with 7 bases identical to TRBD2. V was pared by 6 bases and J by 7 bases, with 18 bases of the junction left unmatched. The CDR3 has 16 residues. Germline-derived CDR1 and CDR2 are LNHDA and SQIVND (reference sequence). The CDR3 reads CASSPLAILSNHEQYF. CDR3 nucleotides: TGTGCCAGTAGCCCACTAGCGATACTAAGTAACCATGAGCAGTACTTC.

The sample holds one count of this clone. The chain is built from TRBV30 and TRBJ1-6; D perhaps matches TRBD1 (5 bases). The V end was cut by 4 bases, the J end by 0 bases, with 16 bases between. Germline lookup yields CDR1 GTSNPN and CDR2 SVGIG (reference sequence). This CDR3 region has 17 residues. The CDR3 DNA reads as TGTGCCTGGACACGGCGGGACTTAAGCTCCTATAATTCACCCCTCCACTTT. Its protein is CAWTRRDLSSYNSPLHF.

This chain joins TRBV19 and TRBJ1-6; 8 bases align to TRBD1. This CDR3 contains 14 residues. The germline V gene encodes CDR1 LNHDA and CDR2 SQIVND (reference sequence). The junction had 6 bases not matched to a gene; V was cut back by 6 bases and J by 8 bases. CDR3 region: CASSSDRGDSPLHF. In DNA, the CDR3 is TGTGCCAGTAGCTCAGACAGGGGTGATTCACCCCTCCACTTT.

The CDR3 DNA follows: TGTGCCAGCGCAGGCGGCAATCAGCCCCAGCATTTT. This sequence encodes CASAGGNQPQHF. This chain joins TRBV28 and TRBJ1-5; D not resolved. Germline values: CDR1 MDHEN, CDR2 SYDVKM. This CDR3 comprises 12 residues. Trimming pared 8 bases from V and 2 bases from J, leaving 7 bases between.

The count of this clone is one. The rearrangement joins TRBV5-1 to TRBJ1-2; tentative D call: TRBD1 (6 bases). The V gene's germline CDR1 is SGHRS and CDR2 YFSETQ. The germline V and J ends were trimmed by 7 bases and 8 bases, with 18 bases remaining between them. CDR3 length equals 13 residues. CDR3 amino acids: CASSRGAGEGYTF. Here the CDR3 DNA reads TGCGCCAGCTCCCGGGGGGCAGGTGAAGGCTACACCTTC.

The CDR3 here is CASRLWSNYGYTF. CDR3 nucleotides: TGTGCCAGCAGACTCTGGAGTAACTATGGCTACACCTTC. The rearrangement uses TRBV28 and TRBJ1-2; D gene ambiguous. Germline values: CDR1 MDHEN, CDR2 SYDVKM. The V end was cut by 6 bases, the J end by 1 base, with 9 bases between. This CDR3 contains 13 residues.

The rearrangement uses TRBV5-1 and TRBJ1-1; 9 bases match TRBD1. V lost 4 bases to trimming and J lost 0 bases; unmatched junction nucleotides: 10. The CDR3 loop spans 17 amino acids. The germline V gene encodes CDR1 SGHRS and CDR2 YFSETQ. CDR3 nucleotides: TGCGCCAGCAGCCCCGGGACAGGGAACAACATGAACACTGAAGCTTTCTTT. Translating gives CASSPGTGNNMNTEAFF. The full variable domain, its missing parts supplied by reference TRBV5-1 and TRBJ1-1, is KAGVTQTPRYLIKTRGQQVTLSCSPISGHRSVSWYQQTPGQGLQFLFEYFSETQRNKGNFPGRFSGRQFSNSRSEMNVSTLELGDSALYLCASSPGTGNNMNTEAFFGQGTRLTVV.

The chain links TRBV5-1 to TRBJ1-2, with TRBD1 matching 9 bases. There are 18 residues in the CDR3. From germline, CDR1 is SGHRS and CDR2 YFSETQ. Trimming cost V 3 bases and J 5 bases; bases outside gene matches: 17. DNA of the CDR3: TGCGCCAGCAGCTCCTCCGGGACAGGGTTTCGATTGGGGTATGGCTACACCTTC. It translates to CASSSSGTGFRLGYGYTF. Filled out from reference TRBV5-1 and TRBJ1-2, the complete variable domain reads KAGVTQTPRYLIKTRGQQVTLSCSPISGHRSVSWYQQTPGQGLQFLFEYFSETQRNKGNFPGRFSGRQFSNSRSEMNVSTLELGDSALYLCASSSSGTGFRLGYGYTFGSGTRLTVV.

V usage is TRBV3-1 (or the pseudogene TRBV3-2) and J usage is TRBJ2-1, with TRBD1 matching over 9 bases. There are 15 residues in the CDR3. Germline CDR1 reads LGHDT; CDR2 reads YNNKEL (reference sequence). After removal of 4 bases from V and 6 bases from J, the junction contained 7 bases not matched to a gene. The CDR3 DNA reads TGTGCCAGCAGCCCCCGGGACAGGGCTGGCAATGAGCAGTTCTTC. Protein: CASSPRDRAGNEQFF.

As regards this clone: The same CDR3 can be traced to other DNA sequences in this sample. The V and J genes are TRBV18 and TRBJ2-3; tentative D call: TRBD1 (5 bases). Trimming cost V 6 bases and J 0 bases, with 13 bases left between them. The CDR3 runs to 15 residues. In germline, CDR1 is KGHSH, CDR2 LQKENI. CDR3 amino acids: CASSQGTGSTDTQYF. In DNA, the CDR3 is TGTGCCAGCTCCCAAGGCACAGGCAGCACAGATACGCAGTATTTT.

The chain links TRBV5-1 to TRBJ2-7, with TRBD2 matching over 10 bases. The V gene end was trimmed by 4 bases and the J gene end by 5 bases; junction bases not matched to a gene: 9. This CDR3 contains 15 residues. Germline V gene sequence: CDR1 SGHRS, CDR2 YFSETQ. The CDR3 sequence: CASSPRAGGPHEQYF. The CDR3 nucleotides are TGCGCCAGCAGCCCCCGAGCGGGAGGGCCCCACGAGCAGTACTTC.

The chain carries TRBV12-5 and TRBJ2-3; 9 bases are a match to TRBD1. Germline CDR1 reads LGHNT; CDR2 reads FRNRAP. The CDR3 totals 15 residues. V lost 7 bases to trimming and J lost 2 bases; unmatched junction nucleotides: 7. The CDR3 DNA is TGTGCTAGTGCTGAGGGACAGGGTTTCACAGATACGCAGTATTTT. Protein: CASAEGQGFTDTQYF. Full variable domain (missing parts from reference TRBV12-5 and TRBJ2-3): DARVTQTPRHKVTEMGQEVTMRCQPILGHNTVFWYRQTMMQGLELLAYFRNRAPLDDSGMPKDRFSAEMPDATLATLKIQPSEPRDSAVYFCASAEGQGFTDTQYFGPGTRLTVL.

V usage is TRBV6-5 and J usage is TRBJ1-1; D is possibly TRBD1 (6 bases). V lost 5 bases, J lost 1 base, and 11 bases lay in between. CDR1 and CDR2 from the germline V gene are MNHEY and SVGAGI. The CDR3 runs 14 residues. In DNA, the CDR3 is TGTGCCAGCAGTACGACGGGACAGAACACTGAAGCTTTCTTT. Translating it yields CASSTTGQNTEAFF.

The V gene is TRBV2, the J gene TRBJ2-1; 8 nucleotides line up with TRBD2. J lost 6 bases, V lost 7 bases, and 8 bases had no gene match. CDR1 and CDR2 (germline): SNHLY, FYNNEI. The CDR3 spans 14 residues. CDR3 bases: TGTGCCAGCACCCTTGGACTAGCCTCCAATGAGCAGTTCTTC. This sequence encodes CASTLGLASNEQFF.

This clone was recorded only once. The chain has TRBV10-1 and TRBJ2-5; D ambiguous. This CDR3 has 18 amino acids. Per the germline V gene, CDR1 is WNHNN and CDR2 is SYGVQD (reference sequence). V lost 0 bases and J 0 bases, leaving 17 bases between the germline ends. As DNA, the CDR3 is TGCGCCAGCAGTGAGTCTCCGTCCATGGCAGTCTACCAAGAGACCCAGTACTTC. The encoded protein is CASSESPSMAVYQETQYF.

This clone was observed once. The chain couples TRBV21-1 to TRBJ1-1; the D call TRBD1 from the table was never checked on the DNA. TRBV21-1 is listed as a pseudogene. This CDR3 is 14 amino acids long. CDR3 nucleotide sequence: TGTGCCAGCAACCAGGAAGGACAGGGCGCTGAAGCTTTCTTT. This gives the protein CASNQEGQGAEAFF.